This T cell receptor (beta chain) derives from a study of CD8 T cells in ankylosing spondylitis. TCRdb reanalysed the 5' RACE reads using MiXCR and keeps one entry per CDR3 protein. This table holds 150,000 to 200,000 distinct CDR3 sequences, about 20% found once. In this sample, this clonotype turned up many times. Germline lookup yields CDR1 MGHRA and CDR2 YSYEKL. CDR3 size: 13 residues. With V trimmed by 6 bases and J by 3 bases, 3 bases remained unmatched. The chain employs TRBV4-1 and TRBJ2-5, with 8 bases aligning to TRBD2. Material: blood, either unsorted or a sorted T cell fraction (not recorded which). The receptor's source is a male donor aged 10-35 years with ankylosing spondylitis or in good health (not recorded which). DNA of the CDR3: TGCGCCAGCAGGAAAGCGGGAGAAGAGACCCAGTACTTC. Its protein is CASRKAGEETQYF.